This T cell receptor beta chain was captured in a study of OX40 agonist ivuxolimab in advanced cancers. Turning to the overall study: The costimulatory receptor OX40 (CD134) was targeted by ivuxolimab, a fully human IgG2 agonistic monoclonal antibody. Intravenous ivuxolimab was administered to patients every 2 weeks at six dose levels: 0.01, 0.1, 0.3, 1.5, 3 and 10 mg/kg. Among the approximately 54 dose-escalation patients, 19 had hepatocellular carcinoma, around 15 melanoma, 9 renal cell carcinoma and 9 head and neck cancer. In the dose-escalation cohort, around four fifths of patients were male, and the mean age was about 55 years, with a range of roughly 23 to 85. Patients were allowed to have had prior anti-PD-1, anti-PD-L1 or anti-CTLA-4 therapy, and approximately 37% of the dose-escalation patients had been treated with checkpoint inhibitors. Partial responses were achieved by three dose-escalation patients, of whom one had hepatocellular carcinoma and two had cutaneous melanoma. Peripheral TCRbeta sequencing aimed to test whether ivuxolimab altered TCR sequence diversity and caused clonal T-cell expansion. The paper describes the monotherapy dose-escalation part (N of about 47 patients) of the phase I trial of ivuxolimab. What the study reported, not specific to this receptor: After ivuxolimab, more expanded clones were found on average in CD8+ T cells than in CD4+ T cells. The antigen specificity of the peripheral T cells that underwent clonal expansion was not determined. In the 0.1-3.0 mg/kg groups, partial responders were among the patients with the lowest normalized peripheral clonal expansion, particularly in CD8+ T cells. At doses from 0.1 to 3.0 mg/kg, clonal expansion was seen in both CD4+ and CD8+ blood T cells between baseline and week 6. Low levels of normalized T-cell clonal expansion were also seen in some patients who did not respond.

The CDR1 and CDR2 encoded by the germline V gene (reference sequence) are SGHAT and FQDESV. From cysteine to phenylalanine, the CDR3 is 13 amino acids long. Left in the record is the CDR3 DNA by itself, 39 bases read in frame from the first base. Trimming leaves V shorter by 5 bases and J shorter by 7 bases, with the junction holding 6 bases beyond the gene matches. To sequence the TCRbeta CDR3 region, genomic DNA was isolated from the sorted cells. TCRbeta CDR3 regions were sequenced using the immunoSEQ Assay. In its TCRdb copy, this immuneACCESS table keeps in-frame sequences only and misses some clones. Where compared with another copy, unresolved V genes explain less than half of these, and the others have no known cause. For this sample the table gives about 99,000 clones, of which roughly 91% were detected only once. Roughly 0.31% of the sample belongs to the ten largest clones. This clone has a handful of counts. Its antigen target is currently unknown. No quality values exist for individual bases; no much larger clone is one base distant.

The trial excluded patients who had a history of autoimmune disease or who were on systemic immunosuppression. Peripheral blood for TCR sequencing was collected from all dose cohorts at baseline, on cycle 4 day 1, and on cycle 7 day 1. The samples were drawn from a first-in-human, open-label, multicenter phase I dose-escalation trial of ivuxolimab. The trial enrolled adults with locally advanced or metastatic head and neck squamous cell, hepatocellular, melanoma or renal cell carcinoma. Before TCR sequencing, CD4+ T cells and CD8+ T cells from peripheral blood were sorted into separate populations.

The TCR comes from an adult with an advanced solid tumor such as melanoma, head and neck, liver or kidney cancer. Sequencing was performed on CD4+ or CD8+ T cells sorted from blood, taken in a trial of the OX40 agonist ivuxolimab. This chain joins TRBV11-1 to TRBJ2-7; 9 middle bases align to TRBD1. The encoded CDR3 is CASSRDRVGEQYF. The base sequence is TGTGCCAGCAGCCGGGACAGGGTAGGGGAGCAGTACTTC.